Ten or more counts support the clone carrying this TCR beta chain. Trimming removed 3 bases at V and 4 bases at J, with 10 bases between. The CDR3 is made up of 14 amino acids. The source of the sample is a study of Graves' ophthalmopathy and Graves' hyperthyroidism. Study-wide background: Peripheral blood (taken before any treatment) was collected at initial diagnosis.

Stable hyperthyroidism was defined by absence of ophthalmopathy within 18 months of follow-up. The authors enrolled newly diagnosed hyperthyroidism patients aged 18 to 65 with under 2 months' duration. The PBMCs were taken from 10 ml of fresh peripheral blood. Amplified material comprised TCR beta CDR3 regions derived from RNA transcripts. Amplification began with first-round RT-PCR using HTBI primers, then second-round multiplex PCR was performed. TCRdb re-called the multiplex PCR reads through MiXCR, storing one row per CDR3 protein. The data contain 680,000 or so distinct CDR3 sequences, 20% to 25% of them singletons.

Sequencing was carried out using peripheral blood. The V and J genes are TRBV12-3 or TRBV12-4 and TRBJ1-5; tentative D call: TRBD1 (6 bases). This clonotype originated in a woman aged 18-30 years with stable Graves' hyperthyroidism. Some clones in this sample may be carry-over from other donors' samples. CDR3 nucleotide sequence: TGTGCCAGCAGTTTCACACAGGGTAATCAGCCCCAGCATTTT. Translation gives CASSFTQGNQPQHF.